These 2 T cell receptor beta chains originate from one sample sequenced in a study of T cells in Graves' hyperthyroidism and ophthalmopathy. The TCR beta CDR3 regions underwent amplification using RNA transcripts as the source. HTBI primers were the set used in a first-round RT-PCR of the TCR CDR3. TCRdb called the multiplex PCR reads again in MiXCR, with one record for every CDR3 protein. The sample has about 290,000 distinct CDR3 sequences, about an eighth seen once; the top ten hold 7.9%. Sequenced input: blood. The receptors originated from a woman in her thirties or forties with Graves' hyperthyroidism.

The chain recombines TRBV28 with TRBJ2-1; 7 bases map to TRBD2. With V trimmed by 6 bases and J by 5 bases, 10 bases remained unmatched. The CDR3 runs 15 residues. Germline V lookup: CDR1 MDHEN, CDR2 SYDVKM. DNA of the CDR3: TGTGCCAGCAGGGCCTTTGCGGGAGAGGACAATGAGCAGTTCTTC. It codes for CASRAFAGEDNEQFF.

This clonotype was seen ten or more times. The genes are TRBV28 and TRBJ1-5; the D gene is possibly TRBD1 (6 bases). V lost 5 bases and J lost 5, with 16 bases in between. The CDR3 covers 15 residues. Germline V gene data show CDR1 as MDHEN and CDR2 as SYDVKM. The CDR3 here is CASSLPPGGHQPQHF. DNA for the CDR3: TGTGCCAGCAGTCTACCTCCGGGGGGGCATCAGCCCCAGCATTTT. Looking up the rest from reference TRBV28 and TRBJ1-5 gives the full variable domain: DVKVTQSSRYLVKRTGEKVFLECVQDMDHENMFWYRQDPGLGLRLIYFSYDVKMKEKGDIPEGYSVSREKKERFSLILESASTNQTSMYLCASSLPPGGHQPQHFGDGTRLSIL.